This is a list of T cell receptor beta chains from one sample in a study of cytomegalovirus exposure and HLA in healthy donors. Sequencing was performed with immunoSEQ multiplex PCR; in TCRdb, only in-frame clones are kept and a portion is missing. The sample contains about 190,000 clones, 80% to 90% of which appear only once. Sequencing was performed on PBMCs. These receptors came from a man younger than 45 in good health and CMV-seronegative. Each CDR3 is given with its conserved first and last residue. D genes are given only for firm matches. Clone size appears in some rows only: once, few, many, or a class for an expanded clone.

TRBJ2-6	-	TRBV2	-	TGTGCCAGCAGTGAAGCGCTGGGGGGGCGCGGGGCCAACGTCCTGACTTTC	CASSEALGGRGANVLTF
TRBJ2-3	-	TRBV25-1	-	TGTGCCATCGGGAGCACAGATACGCAGTATTTT	CAIGSTDTQYF
TRBJ1-4	-	TRBV6-5	-	TGTGCCAGCAGTAGATCGGGACGGGAGAATGAAAAACTGTTTTTT	CASSRSGRENEKLFF
TRBJ2-7	TRBD2	TRBV6-1	-	TGTGCCAGCAGAGCTAGCGGGAGCTCCTACGAGCAGTACTTC	CASRASGSSYEQYF
TRBJ2-6	TRBD1	TRBV6-1	few	TGTGCCAGCAGTGCCTGGGGACAGGCGGACTCTGGGGCCAACGTCCTGACTTTC	CASSAWGQADSGANVLTF
TRBJ1-2	-	TRBV5-6	-	TGTGCCAGCAGTTTCAAACAGGGTGTGGGCTACACCTTC	CASSFKQGVGYTF
TRBJ1-1	-	TRBV9	-	TGTGCCAGCAGCGTAGCAGGGGAAGGAGCTTTCTTT	CASSVAGEGAFF
TRBJ2-2	TRBD2	TRBV7-2	-	TGTGCCAGCAGCTTAGGACTAGCGGGAACCGGGGAGCTGTTTTTT	CASSLGLAGTGELFF
TRBJ1-1	-	TRBV15	-	TGTGCCACCAGCAGAGTTCCGGACTCGGCTGAAGCTTTCTTT	CATSRVPDSAEAFF
TRBJ2-7	TRBD1	TRBV16	-	TGTGCCAGCAGCCAATCGTGGGACAGGGGAATCTACGAGCAGTACTTC	CASSQSWDRGIYEQYF
TRBJ2-3	TRBD1	TRBV18	-	TGTGCCAGCTCACCAATCAAAGGGACAGGTATGCGAGATACGCAGTATTTT	CASSPIKGTGMRDTQYF
TRBJ1-4	TRBD1	TRBV7-8	-	TGTGCCAGCAGCTTAGAGGGACAGACTAATGAAAAACTGTTTTTT	CASSLEGQTNEKLFF
TRBJ2-5	TRBD2	TRBV2	-	TGTGCCAGCAGTGAAGCTGTGGTAGCGGGGGGCCAAGAGACCCAGTACTTC	CASSEAVVAGGQETQYF
TRBJ1-4	-	TRBV6-1	-	TGTGCCACCATCCGCCCGGGAGCTAATGAAAAACTGTTTTTT	CATIRPGANEKLFF
TRBJ2-1	TRBD2	TRBV9	-	TGTGCCAGCAGCTGGGAAGGGACTAGCGACGATGAGCAGTTCTTC	CASSWEGTSDDEQFF
TRBJ2-3	-	TRBV19	-	TGTGCCAGTAGTATAGGGGGCAGCATCATAACTAGCACAGATACGCAGTATTTT	CASSIGGSIITSTDTQYF
TRBJ2-2	-	TRBV4-1	-	TGCGCCAGCAGCGCGGGAACGAACACCGGGGAGCTGTTTTTT	CASSAGTNTGELFF
TRBJ1-1	TRBD1	TRBV12-5	-	TGTGCTAGTGGTTTCGATCCCCGGGACAGGGGCCGGCGAGCTTTCTTT	CASGFDPRDRGRRAFF
TRBJ2-7	-	TRBV28	-	TGTGCCAGCCAGGGAGGTAATTACGAGCAGTACTTC	CASQGGNYEQYF
TRBJ2-7	-	TRBV15	-	TGTGCCACCAGCAGAGCTGGGGCGGAGGGGAACTACGAGCAGTACTTC	CATSRAGAEGNYEQYF
TRBJ2-5	-	TRBV6-6	-	TGTGCCAGCAGCCCATTACGCGGGGAGACCCAGTACTTC	CASSPLRGETQYF
TRBJ1-1	-	TRBV11-2	-	TGTGCCAGCAGCCTAGTGGGGGGTAGCACTGAAGCTTTCTTT	CASSLVGGSTEAFF
TRBJ1-4	-	TRBV15	-	TGTGCCACCAGCAGAGATCAGGGGAGGGCTGAAAAACTGTTTTTT	CATSRDQGRAEKLFF
TRBJ2-1	-	TRBV5-1	-	TGCGCCAGCAGATTGGGGAGCAATGAGCAGTTCTTC	CASRLGSNEQFF
TRBJ2-7	TRBD2	TRBV28	-	TGTGCCAGCAGTTTTGCGGGGGGGACGGAGCAGTACTTC	CASSFAGGTEQYF
TRBJ1-3	TRBD1	TRBV5-1	-	TGCGCCAGCAGCTTGGGGACAGGGGAAAACACCATATATTTT	CASSLGTGENTIYF
TRBJ1-1	TRBD1	TRBV29-1	-	TGCAGCGTTGAACCTAGGACAGGGCACACTGAAGCTTTCTTT	CSVEPRTGHTEAFF
TRBJ1-3	TRBD1	TRBV28	-	TGTGCCAGCAGTGCACAGGGGCGGCCTCCCGGAAACACCATATATTTT	CASSAQGRPPGNTIYF
TRBJ2-5	TRBD1	TRBV5-4	-	TGTGCCAGCAGCTTGAGTCCAGGGGGCGCTAATTTAGAGACCCAGTACTTC	CASSLSPGGANLETQYF
TRBJ2-1	TRBD2	TRBV27	-	TGTGCCAGCAGTTTATCCGGACTAGCGGTAGATGAGCAGTTCTTC	CASSLSGLAVDEQFF
TRBJ1-6	-	TRBV7-6	-	TGTGCCAGCAGCTTAAGGCAGGGCATCTATAATTCACCCCTCCACTTT	CASSLRQGIYNSPLHF
TRBJ1-2	-	TRBV4-2	-	TGTGCCAGCAGCCAAGAGGTAGGAACGGTCACGGGTGGCTACACCTTC	CASSQEVGTVTGGYTF
TRBJ1-2	TRBD1	TRBV6-5	once	TGTGCCAGCAGCCCGACTCACACAGGGGTGGGAGGCTACACCTTC	CASSPTHTGVGGYTF
TRBJ2-7	-	TRBV5-6	-	TGTGCCAGCAGCTCAGGCAACTCCTACGAGCAGTACTTC	CASSSGNSYEQYF
TRBJ2-1	-	TRBV7-6	-	TGTGCCAGCAGCCCAATGACAGGACACAATGAGCAGTTCTTC	CASSPMTGHNEQFF
TRBJ2-5	-	TRBV28	-	TGTGCCAGCAGTTGGACTGATTTTACCCAAGAGACCCAGTACTTC	CASSWTDFTQETQYF
TRBJ1-1	-	TRBV28	-	TGTGCCAGCAGTCTCCGACAATTCGGGAGCACTGAAGCTTTCTTT	CASSLRQFGSTEAFF
TRBJ2-5	-	TRBV7-8	-	TGTGCCAGCAGCTTAGCCCGGACTGGCGGACCGGGGGAGACCCAGTACTTC	CASSLARTGGPGETQYF
TRBJ1-1	-	TRBV29-1	few	TGCAGCGTTCTTGATCCGGGACACCCTGAAGCTTTCTTT	CSVLDPGHPEAFF
TRBJ2-1	TRBD1	TRBV7-2	few	TGTGCCAGCAGCCCTGGGACAGGATACAATGAGCAGTTCTTC	CASSPGTGYNEQFF
TRBJ2-2	TRBD1	TRBV7-6	-	TGTGCCAGCAGCTTAGTAGGGGGACAGGGGAACCCCGGGGAGCTGTTTTTT	CASSLVGGQGNPGELFF
TRBJ1-2	-	TRBV7-9	-	TGTTCCAGCAGCCCCGAGGGTCACAGGGTGCTTGATGGCTACACCTTC	CSSSPEGHRVLDGYTF
TRBJ1-2	TRBD1	TRBV6-5	-	TGTGCCAGCAGTGAAATCGGACAGGGCTATGGCTACACCTTC	CASSEIGQGYGYTF
TRBJ2-7	-	TRBV9	-	TGTGCCAGCAGCGACCTGAGGGAGCAGTACTTC	CASSDLREQYF
TRBJ2-3	-	TRBV5-1	-	TGCGCCAGCAGCCCGTTAGCGAGCGCAGATACGCAGTATTTT	CASSPLASADTQYF
TRBJ1-2	-	TRBV7-5	-	TGTGCCAGAAGCTCCGACGGACAGGGGGGCACTCCGGGCTATGGCTACACCTTC	CARSSDGQGGTPGYGYTF
TRBJ2-2	TRBD1	TRBV18	-	TGTGCCAGCTCCCAGGGACAGTTGAACACCGGGGAGCTGTTTTTT	CASSQGQLNTGELFF
TRBJ1-2	-	TRBV28	few	TGTGCCAGCAGACCCAGGCTCAACTATGGCTACACCTTC	CASRPRLNYGYTF